This T cell receptor (beta chain) emerged from a study of blood T cells in healthy people across ages. Germline-derived CDR1 and CDR2 are DFQATT and SNEGSKA (reference sequence). This CDR3 has 15 residues. V lost 5 bases, J lost 4 bases, and 12 bases stayed unmatched. Sample-barcoded 5' priming and a J-beta primer mix drove a second PCR of roughly 6 to 12 cycles. TCRdb analysed the 5' RACE reads with MiXCR anew, one entry per CDR3 protein. Of about a million distinct CDR3 sequences listed, 45% to 60% are singletons. The TCR originated in a woman in her sixties or seventies in good health. The rearrangement uses TRBV20-1 and TRBJ2-7, with 9 bases aligning to TRBD2. The source material was blood. Here the CDR3 reads CSAGKDSGSFYEQYF. CDR3 DNA: TGCAGTGCTGGGAAGGATAGCGGGAGTTTTTACGAGCAGTACTTC.